This T cell receptor (beta chain) was captured by sequencing in a study of read filtering for tumor transcriptome and immune sequencing. This clonotype was detected ten times or more. This library used roughly 400 ng RNA and molecular barcoded adaptors spanning alpha/delta and beta/gamma chains. TCRdb itself ran the reads through MiXCR, one entry per CDR3 protein. Of 85,000 or so distinct CDR3 sequences listed, about 12% are singletons. Trimming left V 1 base short and J 2 bases short, with 9 bases between. CDR3 length equals 15 residues. The germline V gene has CDR1 MDHEN and CDR2 SYDVKM. Sequences were obtained from a population of CD138-negative cells sorted from bone marrow. V usage is TRBV28 and J usage is TRBJ2-1, with D perhaps TRBD1 (5 bases). The receptor comes from a donor over 35 with multiple myeloma. Here the CDR3 DNA reads TGTGCCAGCAGTTTATCCCAGACAGCCTACAATGAGCAGTTCTTC. It is translated as CASSLSQTAYNEQFF.